A single T cell receptor beta chain is shown here with its context. The source of the sample is a study of cytomegalovirus exposure and HLA in healthy donors. CDR3 size: 14 residues. Germline CDR1 reads LNHNV; CDR2 reads YYDKDF (reference sequence). With V trimmed by 5 bases and J by 4 bases, 4 bases remained unmatched. PCR involved 60 Vbeta and 13 Jbeta primers. Using immunoSEQ multiplex PCR, the repertoire was profiled, and TCRdb retains in-frame clones only, with some absent. The table has some 170,000 clones, 80% seen once. Material: PBMCs. The chain has TRBV15 and TRBJ1-1, with 10 bases lining up with TRBD1. The source is a man aged 25 to 40 in good health and CMV-seronegative. This CDR3 reads CATSWDRGVTEAFF. Written as DNA, the CDR3 is TGTGCCACCAGCTGGGACAGGGGAGTCACTGAAGCTTTCTTT. The entire variable domain, with the rest obtained from reference TRBV15 and TRBJ1-1, is as follows: DAMVIQNPRYQVTQFGKPVTLSCSQTLNHNVMYWYQQKSSQAPKLLFHYYDKDFNNEADTPDNFQSRRPNTSFCFLDIRSPGLGDTAMYLCATSWDRGVTEAFFGQGTRLTVV.